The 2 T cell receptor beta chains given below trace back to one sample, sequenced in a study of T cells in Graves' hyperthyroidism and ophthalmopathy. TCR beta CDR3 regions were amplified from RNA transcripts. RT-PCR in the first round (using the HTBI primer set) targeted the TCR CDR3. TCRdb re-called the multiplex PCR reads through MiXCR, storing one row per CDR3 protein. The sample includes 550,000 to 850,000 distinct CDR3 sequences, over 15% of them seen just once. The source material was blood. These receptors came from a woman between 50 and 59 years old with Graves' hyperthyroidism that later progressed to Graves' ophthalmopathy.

The CDR3, as DNA: TGTGCCAGCAGCCAAGGGACGAGCCTCTACGAGCAGTACTTC. It specifies CASSQGTSLYEQYF. V usage is TRBV5-5 and J usage is TRBJ2-7, with D possibly being TRBD1 or TRBD2 (5 bases each). Trimming left V 4 bases short and J 3 bases short, with 14 bases between. CDR3 length equals 14 residues. The germline V gene encodes CDR1 SGHKS and CDR2 YYEKEE (reference sequence).

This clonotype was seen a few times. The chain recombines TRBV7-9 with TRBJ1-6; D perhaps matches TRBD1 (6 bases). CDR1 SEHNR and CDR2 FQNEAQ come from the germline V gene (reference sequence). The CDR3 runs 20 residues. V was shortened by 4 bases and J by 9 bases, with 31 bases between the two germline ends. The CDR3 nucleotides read TGTGCCAGCAGCTCCTCCCCCGGGACAAGTAAGATTTTAGGTGGTTCACCCCTCCACTTT. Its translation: CASSSSPGTSKILGGSPLHF. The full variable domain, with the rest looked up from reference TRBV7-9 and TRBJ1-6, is DTGVSQNPRHKITKRGQNVTFRCDPISEHNRLYWYRQTLGQGPEFLTYFQNEAQLEKSRLLSDRFSAERPKGSFSTLEIQRTEQGDSAMYLCASSSSPGTSKILGGSPLHFGNGTRLTVT.